This TCR beta chain was found in a study of patients and donors after allogeneic stem cell transplantation. TCRdb called the RT-PCR reads again in MiXCR, with one record for every CDR3 protein. The data show some 960,000 distinct CDR3 sequences, with more than 15% seen just once and 6% held by the top ten. V lost 0 bases to trimming and J lost 4 bases, with 13 bases between them. The CDR3 runs to 16 residues. Germline values: CDR1 LGHNT, CDR2 FRNRAP. This clonotype showed up just a few times. Sample: blood, either unsorted or a sorted T cell fraction (not recorded which). The V and J genes are TRBV12-5 and TRBJ1-5; D is uncertain. The clonotype originates from a human donor who was either an allogeneic HSCT recipient or a stem cell or donor lymphocyte infusion donor (not recorded which). It is not recorded whose cells these are; they may come from a transplant donor. Here the CDR3 DNA reads TGTGCTAGTGGTTTGGTAACCGGGCGGAGAAATCAGCCCCAGCATTTT. Protein sequence: CASGLVTGRRNQPQHF.